A selection of T cell receptor beta chains follows, all from one sample in a study of regulatory T cells in long-lasting Graves disease. TCRdb independently ran MiXCR on the multiplex PCR reads; one entry per CDR3 protein. Found here are 400,000 to 450,000 distinct CDR3 sequences, approximately 15% of them singletons; the top ten hold 16%. These data are also associated with another study on T cells in Graves' hyperthyroidism and ophthalmopathy.

The sample in question was peripheral blood mononuclear cells (PBMCs), obtained at new diagnosis, from a patient treated with antithyroid drugs. The receptors originated from a woman between 25 and 40 years old with Graves disease. Each CDR3 is given with its conserved first and last residue. The D gene is left open where the match is weak. Clone size is stated in some rows and not others, as once, few, many or a class when expanded.

clone size: many
D gene: TRBD1
V gene: TRBV24-1
J gene: TRBJ1-2
CDR3 protein: CAIQNSGTGIGGYTF
CDR3 DNA: TGTGCCATCCAGAACTCCGGGACAGGGATCGGTGGCTACACCTTC

clone size: many
D gene: NA
V gene: TRBV7-9
J gene: TRBJ1-1
CDR3 protein: CASLAGAHTEAFF
CDR3 DNA: TGTGCCAGCTTGGCAGGGGCACACACTGAAGCTTTCTTT

clone size: NA
D gene: NA
V gene: TRBV24-1
J gene: TRBJ2-1
CDR3 protein: CATSDLFRNEQFF
CDR3 DNA: TGTGCCACCAGTGATTTGTTTCGGAATGAGCAGTTCTTC

clone size: many
D gene: NA
V gene: TRBV20-1
J gene: TRBJ2-3
CDR3 protein: CSARGGGRDTQYF
CDR3 DNA: TGCAGTGCTAGAGGGGGAGGAAGGGATACGCAGTATTTT

clone size: few
D gene: NA
V gene: TRBV2
J gene: TRBJ1-6
CDR3 protein: CASKPGLYNSPLHF
CDR3 DNA: TGTGCCAGCAAACCGGGACTCTATAATTCACCCCTCCACTTT

clone size: few
D gene: NA
V gene: TRBV24-1
J gene: TRBJ2-1
CDR3 protein: CATSDPGTLVGEQFF
CDR3 DNA: TGTGCCACCAGTGATCCCGGGACACTGGTGGGTGAGCAGTTCTTC

clone size: many
D gene: NA
V gene: TRBV6-6
J gene: TRBJ2-1
CDR3 protein: CASSYSGAGNEQFF
CDR3 DNA: TGTGCCAGCAGTTACTCGGGGGCAGGGAATGAGCAGTTCTTC

clone size: many
D gene: NA
V gene: TRBV6-1
J gene: TRBJ2-1
CDR3 protein: CASSEAQGASSYNEQFF
CDR3 DNA: TGTGCCAGCAGTGAAGCGCAAGGGGCGAGCTCCTACAATGAGCAGTTCTTC

clone size: many
D gene: NA
V gene: TRBV5-6
J gene: TRBJ2-3
CDR3 protein: CASSRRGWRATDTQYF
CDR3 DNA: TGTGCCAGCAGCCGCCGAGGGTGGCGGGCCACAGATACGCAGTATTTT

clone size: NA
D gene: NA
V gene: TRBV20-1
J gene: TRBJ2-5
CDR3 protein: CSARFREIQETQYF
CDR3 DNA: TGCAGTGCTAGATTCCGGGAAATTCAAGAGACCCAGTACTTC

clone size: many
D gene: NA
V gene: TRBV30
J gene: TRBJ2-5
CDR3 protein: CAWSRSSQETQYF
CDR3 DNA: TGTGCCTGGAGTAGGTCGAGCCAGGAGACCCAGTACTTC

clone size: many
D gene: NA
V gene: TRBV30
J gene: TRBJ1-2
CDR3 protein: CAWSQGPTVYGYTF
CDR3 DNA: TGTGCCTGGAGCCAGGGCCCGACAGTCTATGGCTACACCTTC

clone size: many
D gene: NA
V gene: TRBV27
J gene: TRBJ1-5
CDR3 protein: CASSNQGRNQPQHF
CDR3 DNA: TGTGCCAGCAGTAATCAGGGGCGCAATCAGCCCCAGCATTTT

clone size: many
D gene: NA
V gene: TRBV3-1
J gene: TRBJ1-4
CDR3 protein: CASSPRGRKNEKLFF
CDR3 DNA: TGTGCCAGCAGCCCAAGGGGTCGGAAGAATGAAAAACTGTTTTTT

clone size: NA
D gene: NA
V gene: TRBV9
J gene: TRBJ1-1
CDR3 protein: CASSVAPSAEAFF
CDR3 DNA: TGTGCCAGCAGCGTAGCCCCCTCCGCTGAAGCTTTCTTT

clone size: NA
D gene: TRBD1
V gene: TRBV5-1
J gene: TRBJ2-2
CDR3 protein: CASSFPSTGLNTGELFF
CDR3 DNA: TGCGCCAGCAGCTTCCCGTCGACAGGGTTGAACACCGGGGAGCTGTTTTTT

clone size: NA
D gene: TRBD2
V gene: TRBV24-1
J gene: TRBJ2-3
CDR3 protein: CATRPSGTGNTQYF
CDR3 DNA: TGTGCCACCAGGCCTAGCGGGACGGGGAATACGCAGTATTTT

clone size: few
D gene: NA
V gene: TRBV11-2
J gene: TRBJ2-7
CDR3 protein: CASSLVAVSTYEQYF
CDR3 DNA: TGTGCCAGCAGCTTAGTAGCGGTCAGTACCTACGAGCAGTACTTC

clone size: many
D gene: TRBD2
V gene: TRBV6-2/TRBV6-3
J gene: TRBJ2-1
CDR3 protein: CASSVIAGGPGEQFF
CDR3 DNA: TGTGCCAGCAGTGTAATAGCGGGAGGGCCTGGCGAGCAGTTCTTC

clone size: few
D gene: TRBD2
V gene: TRBV9
J gene: TRBJ2-2
CDR3 protein: CASSVGREALYTGELFF
CDR3 DNA: TGTGCCAGCAGCGTAGGGCGGGAGGCCCTCTACACCGGGGAGCTGTTTTTT

clone size: few
D gene: NA
V gene: TRBV6-1
J gene: TRBJ1-1
CDR3 protein: CASSGGPGEAFF
CDR3 DNA: TGTGCCAGCAGTGGAGGACCGGGGGAAGCTTTCTTT

clone size: many
D gene: TRBD1
V gene: TRBV3-1
J gene: TRBJ2-5
CDR3 protein: CASSPTGGKTQYF
CDR3 DNA: TGTGCCAGCAGCCCAACAGGGGGCAAGACCCAGTACTTC

clone size: many
D gene: NA
V gene: TRBV4-1
J gene: TRBJ2-7
CDR3 protein: CASSQEGILGYEQYF
CDR3 DNA: TGCGCCAGCAGCCAAGAGGGGATTCTAGGCTACGAGCAGTACTTC

clone size: many
D gene: NA
V gene: TRBV7-8
J gene: TRBJ2-7
CDR3 protein: CASSLDGIPYEQYF
CDR3 DNA: TGTGCCAGCAGCTTAGATGGGATTCCCTACGAGCAGTACTTC

clone size: few
D gene: TRBD2
V gene: TRBV7-9
J gene: TRBJ2-4
CDR3 protein: CASSAGLARYYIQYF
CDR3 DNA: TGTGCCAGCAGCGCAGGACTAGCCCGTTATTACATTCAGTACTTC

clone size: many
D gene: NA
V gene: TRBV20-1
J gene: TRBJ2-7
CDR3 protein: CSARVGQPTYEQYF
CDR3 DNA: TGCAGTGCTAGAGTAGGGCAACCGACCTACGAGCAGTACTTC

clone size: NA
D gene: NA
V gene: TRBV10-1
J gene: TRBJ2-7
CDR3 protein: CASSESGSGRHEQYF
CDR3 DNA: TGCGCCAGCAGTGAGTCGGGGTCCGGGCGCCACGAGCAGTACTTC

clone size: NA
D gene: NA
V gene: TRBV4-1
J gene: TRBJ2-2
CDR3 protein: CASRVDDTGELFF
CDR3 DNA: TGCGCCAGCAGGGTTGACGACACCGGGGAGCTGTTTTTT

clone size: NA
D gene: NA
V gene: TRBV9
J gene: TRBJ2-3
CDR3 protein: CASSPRGRRTDTQYF
CDR3 DNA: TGTGCCAGCAGCCCCCGGGGACGACGCACAGATACGCAGTATTTT

clone size: many
D gene: TRBD1
V gene: TRBV11-1
J gene: TRBJ2-1
CDR3 protein: CASSFHGQGRSNEQFF
CDR3 DNA: TGTGCCAGCAGCTTTCACGGACAGGGGAGGTCCAATGAGCAGTTCTTC

clone size: many
D gene: NA
V gene: TRBV20-1
J gene: TRBJ1-4
CDR3 protein: CSAIRGNEKLFF
CDR3 DNA: TGCAGTGCTATCCGGGGGAATGAAAAACTGTTTTTT

clone size: few
D gene: TRBD2
V gene: TRBV24-1
J gene: TRBJ2-5
CDR3 protein: CATSDRGLAGVKETQYF
CDR3 DNA: TGTGCCACCAGTGACCGCGGACTAGCGGGGGTTAAAGAGACCCAGTACTTC

clone size: NA
D gene: NA
V gene: TRBV5-4
J gene: TRBJ2-3
CDR3 protein: CASSSLGGGTDTQYF
CDR3 DNA: TGTGCCAGCAGCTCGCTAGGGGGTGGCACAGATACGCAGTATTTT

clone size: many
D gene: NA
V gene: TRBV18
J gene: TRBJ1-1
CDR3 protein: CASSPLAVELNTEAFF
CDR3 DNA: TGTGCCAGCTCACCACTGGCGGTGGAGTTGAACACTGAAGCTTTCTTT

clone size: few
D gene: NA
V gene: TRBV6-1
J gene: TRBJ2-7
CDR3 protein: CASSPTGAEGEQYF
CDR3 DNA: TGTGCCAGCAGCCCGACCGGGGCTGAAGGCGAGCAGTACTTC

clone size: many
D gene: NA
V gene: TRBV29-1
J gene: TRBJ2-7
CDR3 protein: CSVESRGSYEQYF
CDR3 DNA: TGCAGCGTTGAGTCCAGGGGTTCCTACGAGCAGTACTTC

clone size: many
D gene: TRBD2
V gene: TRBV20-1
J gene: TRBJ2-5
CDR3 protein: CSARLLAGGRETQYF
CDR3 DNA: TGCAGTGCCCGCCTACTAGCGGGAGGTCGAGAGACCCAGTACTTC

clone size: few
D gene: NA
V gene: TRBV5-1
J gene: TRBJ2-5
CDR3 protein: CASGFRALDQETQYF
CDR3 DNA: TGCGCCAGCGGATTTCGGGCGTTGGACCAAGAGACCCAGTACTTC

clone size: many
D gene: TRBD2
V gene: TRBV7-9
J gene: TRBJ2-7
CDR3 protein: CASSPTLAGESYF
CDR3 DNA: TGTGCCAGCAGCCCTACCCTAGCGGGAGAGTCGTACTTC

clone size: NA
D gene: TRBD1
V gene: TRBV14
J gene: TRBJ1-2
CDR3 protein: CASSQDLRGFDGYTF
CDR3 DNA: TGTGCCAGCAGCCAAGATCTCAGGGGGTTTGATGGCTACACCTTC

clone size: many
D gene: TRBD1
V gene: TRBV29-1
J gene: TRBJ1-3
CDR3 protein: CSVSSDRVSGNTIYF
CDR3 DNA: TGCAGCGTGTCGAGCGACAGGGTCTCTGGAAACACCATATATTTT

clone size: many
D gene: NA
V gene: TRBV6-1
J gene: TRBJ2-2
CDR3 protein: CATTLNLDEFPNTGELFF
CDR3 DNA: TGTGCCACCACCCTGAATCTAGACGAATTCCCGAACACCGGGGAGCTGTTTTTT

clone size: many
D gene: NA
V gene: TRBV5-4
J gene: TRBJ1-6
CDR3 protein: CASSDPANSPLHF
CDR3 DNA: TGTGCCAGCAGCGATCCGGCGAATTCACCCCTCCACTTT

clone size: NA
D gene: TRBD2
V gene: TRBV11-2
J gene: TRBJ2-5
CDR3 protein: CASSSRAGATKETQYF
CDR3 DNA: TGTGCCAGCAGCTCTCGAGCGGGAGCCACAAAAGAGACCCAGTACTTC

clone size: NA
D gene: TRBD2
V gene: TRBV3-1
J gene: TRBJ2-1
CDR3 protein: CASSQGLAGDLNEQFF
CDR3 DNA: TGTGCCAGCAGCCAGGGACTAGCGGGAGATCTAAATGAGCAGTTCTTC

clone size: NA
D gene: NA
V gene: TRBV3-1
J gene: TRBJ2-1
CDR3 protein: CASSQEGGTSYEQFF
CDR3 DNA: TGTGCCAGCAGCCAAGAAGGAGGAACCTCCTACGAGCAGTTCTTC

clone size: few
D gene: TRBD1
V gene: TRBV6-5
J gene: TRBJ1-4
CDR3 protein: CASSFRPTGGNEKLFF
CDR3 DNA: TGTGCCAGCAGTTTCCGGCCGACAGGGGGTAATGAAAAACTGTTTTTT

clone size: few
D gene: NA
V gene: TRBV27
J gene: TRBJ1-2
CDR3 protein: CASSSTDSGRGGYTF
CDR3 DNA: TGTGCCAGCAGTTCCACGGACAGCGGGAGGGGTGGCTACACCTTC

clone size: few
D gene: NA
V gene: TRBV25-1
J gene: TRBJ1-4
CDR3 protein: CASSTVVNEKLFF
CDR3 DNA: TGTGCCAGCAGCACAGTCGTAAATGAAAAACTGTTTTTT

clone size: many
D gene: TRBD1
V gene: TRBV10-3
J gene: TRBJ1-4
CDR3 protein: CAISQGAGEKLFF
CDR3 DNA: TGTGCCATCAGCCAGGGGGCAGGTGAAAAACTGTTTTTT

clone size: many
D gene: TRBD1
V gene: TRBV6-2/TRBV6-3
J gene: TRBJ1-2
CDR3 protein: CASSPISDRGMNGYTF
CDR3 DNA: TGTGCCAGCAGCCCAATTTCGGACAGGGGGATGAATGGCTACACCTTC

clone size: many
D gene: NA
V gene: TRBV11-3
J gene: TRBJ2-2
CDR3 protein: CASSSDGDTGELFF
CDR3 DNA: TGTGCCAGCAGCTCGGACGGAGACACCGGGGAGCTGTTTTTT

clone size: NA
D gene: TRBD1
V gene: TRBV5-4
J gene: TRBJ1-1
CDR3 protein: CASSLRDRGTEAFF
CDR3 DNA: TGTGCCAGCAGCCTCCGGGACAGGGGAACTGAAGCTTTCTTT

clone size: NA
D gene: NA
V gene: TRBV18
J gene: TRBJ1-1
CDR3 protein: CASSPPKGSNTEAFF
CDR3 DNA: TGTGCCAGCTCACCACCCAAAGGGAGCAACACTGAAGCTTTCTTT

clone size: NA
D gene: NA
V gene: TRBV12-3/TRBV12-4
J gene: TRBJ2-7
CDR3 protein: CASSFTESYEQYF
CDR3 DNA: TGTGCCAGCAGTTTCACAGAATCCTACGAGCAGTACTTC

clone size: many
D gene: TRBD2
V gene: TRBV7-9
J gene: TRBJ2-1
CDR3 protein: CASSLALKGGTSVIEQFF
CDR3 DNA: TGTGCCAGCAGCTTAGCGCTAAAGGGCGGGACTAGCGTAATTGAGCAGTTCTTC

clone size: many
D gene: NA
V gene: TRBV20-1
J gene: TRBJ1-1
CDR3 protein: CSASVGGDNTEAFF
CDR3 DNA: TGCAGTGCTAGCGTTGGGGGGGACAACACTGAAGCTTTCTTT

clone size: few
D gene: TRBD1
V gene: TRBV4-1
J gene: TRBJ1-5
CDR3 protein: CASSQRTGEGQPQHF
CDR3 DNA: TGCGCCAGCAGCCAGAGGACAGGGGAGGGTCAGCCCCAGCATTTT

clone size: many
D gene: NA
V gene: TRBV30
J gene: TRBJ2-2
CDR3 protein: CAWSRTGELFF
CDR3 DNA: TGTGCCTGGAGTAGGACCGGGGAGCTGTTTTTT